Reported below is one T cell receptor (beta chain). Its antigen is undetermined. Sequenced by immunoSEQ multiplex PCR; TCRdb stores in-frame clones only, minus some. The table shows around 54,000 clones, with roughly 80% occurring only once. Time point in this sample: week 47, end of study. The investigators gave 300 ug of mutant IDH1 20-mer peptide in each vaccine dose, together with topical imiquimod. In weeks 1, 3, 5, 7, 11, 15, 19 and 23, patients were immunized, eight times in all. The data were taken from a study of a mutant IDH1 vaccine in newly diagnosed glioma. Study details: Receipt of radiotherapy, temozolomide, or both preceded the study, and most received both. The study, taken as a whole, reports: Pseudoprogression appeared independent of alterations in top peripheral clonotypes. Immune responses induced by vaccination arose in about 93% of the patients.

Sequencing was performed on PBMCs, taken from a glioma patient whose treatment included an IDH1 peptide vaccine. The sequence came from a woman in her 50s with glioma.

The CDR3 is CASSLSGTGGSGYTF. The CDR3 coding sequence is TGTGCCAGCAGCTTATCCGGGACAGGGGGCTCTGGCTACACCTTC. The chain combines TRBV11-2 with TRBJ1-2, with 12 bases aligning to TRBD1. V lost 2 bases and J lost 7; bases outside the gene matches: 5. The CDR3 is 15 residues long. The V gene's germline CDR1 is SGHAT and CDR2 FQNNGV.